This T cell receptor (beta chain) is from a study of T cell changes during pregnancy in multiple sclerosis (dated by TCRdb to the late 2010s). Study-level background: The study examined how the T cell repertoire changed over the course of pregnancy in women with multiple sclerosis.

Worth noting for this clone: It lacks a known antigen. Base-call qualities are not available, and no considerably larger clone is one nucleotide away.

CDR1 is given as SGHTA and CDR2 as FQGNSA, both from the germline V gene. The cysteine opens and the phenylalanine closes a CDR3 of 18 amino acids. Kept here is only the CDR3 DNA, which spans 54 bases and is read in frame from base 1. Trimming takes 10 bases from V and 0 bases from J, and the germline ends sit 22 bases apart. Library preparation used the immunoSEQ multiplex PCR assay. Entries here come from immuneACCESS through TCRdb and include only in-frame sequences with V and J called. Some clones fail to appear in such tables; in the studies checked, an unresolved V gene covers under half of the shortfall, and the cause of the remainder is unknown. The sample has some 80,000 clones on record, less than 95% of them singletons. Roughly 2.5% of the sample rests with the top ten.

The source was peripheral blood, collected in the third trimester of pregnancy. The receptor comes from a female donor with multiple sclerosis, enrolled in a pregnancy study. The sequence joins TRBV7-2 to TRBJ2-6; the D segment could be TRBD1, given 5 matching bases. The DNA sequence is as follows: TGTGCCATGGGGCTTCTACCCGGTATTCTCTCTGGGGCCAACGTCCTGACTTTC. Its translation reads: CAMGLLPGILSGANVLTF.